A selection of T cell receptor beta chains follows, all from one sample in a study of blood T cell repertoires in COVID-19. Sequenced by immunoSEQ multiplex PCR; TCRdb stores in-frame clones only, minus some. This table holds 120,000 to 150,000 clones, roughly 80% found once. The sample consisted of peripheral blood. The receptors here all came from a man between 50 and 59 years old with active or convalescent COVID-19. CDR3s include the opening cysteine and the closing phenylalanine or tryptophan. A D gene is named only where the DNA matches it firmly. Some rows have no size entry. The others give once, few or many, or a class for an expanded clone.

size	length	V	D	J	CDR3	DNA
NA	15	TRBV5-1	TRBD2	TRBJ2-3	CASSSFSGRTDTQYF	TGCGCCAGCAGCTCCTTTAGCGGGAGAACAGATACGCAGTATTTT
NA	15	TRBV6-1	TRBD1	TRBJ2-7	CASSEGGTGPYEQYF	TGTGCCAGCAGTGAAGGGGGGACAGGGCCCTACGAGCAGTACTTC
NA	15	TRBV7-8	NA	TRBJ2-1	CASSFSGVSYNEQFF	TGTGCCAGCAGCTTCTCGGGAGTATCCTACAATGAGCAGTTCTTC
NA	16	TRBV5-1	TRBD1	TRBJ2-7	CASSLVRTGTPYEQYF	TGCGCCAGCAGCTTGGTTCGGACAGGGACCCCCTACGAGCAGTACTTC
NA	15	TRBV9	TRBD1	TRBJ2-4	CASSIGTGYGNIQYF	TGTGCCAGCAGCATCGGGACAGGGTATGGGAACATTCAGTACTTC
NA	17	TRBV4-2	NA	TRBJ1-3	CASSQDIDSHSGNTIYF	TGTGCCAGCAGCCAAGATATAGACAGCCACTCTGGAAACACCATATATTTT
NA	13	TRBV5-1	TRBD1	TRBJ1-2	CASRILTGDGYTF	TGCGCCAGCAGGATATTAACAGGGGATGGCTACACCTTC
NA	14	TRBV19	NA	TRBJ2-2	CASINLPETGELFF	TGTGCCAGTATCAACCTCCCCGAGACCGGGGAGCTGTTTTTT
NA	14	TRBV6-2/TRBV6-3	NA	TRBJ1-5	CASSSSNSNQPQHF	TGTGCCAGCAGTTCGAGCAATAGCAATCAGCCCCAGCATTTT
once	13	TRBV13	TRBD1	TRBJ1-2	CASSAGQGNGYTF	TGTGCCAGCAGCGCCGGACAGGGTAACGGCTACACCTTC
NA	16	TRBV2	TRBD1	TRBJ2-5	CASIEWGQGAEETQYF	TGTGCCAGCATTGAATGGGGACAGGGGGCCGAGGAGACCCAGTACTTC
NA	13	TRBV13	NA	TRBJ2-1	CASSPPIEGEQFF	TGTGCCAGCAGCCCGCCAATCGAGGGTGAGCAGTTCTTC
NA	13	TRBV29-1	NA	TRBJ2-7	CSVRPAGSYEQYF	TGCAGCGTTCGACCAGCGGGCTCCTACGAGCAGTACTTC
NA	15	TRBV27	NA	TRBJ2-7	CASSFGPSASYEQYF	TGTGCCAGCAGTTTCGGCCCTAGCGCTTCCTACGAGCAGTACTTC
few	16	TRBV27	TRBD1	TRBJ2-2	CASSLLRTGGFGELFF	TGTGCCAGCAGTTTACTACGGACAGGGGGATTCGGGGAGCTGTTTTTT
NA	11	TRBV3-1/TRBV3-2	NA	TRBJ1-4	CASSQREKLFF	TGTGCCAGCAGCCAGAGAGAAAAACTGTTTTTT
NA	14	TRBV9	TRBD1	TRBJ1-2	CASSVQQGGWGYTF	TGTGCCAGCAGCGTCCAACAGGGGGGATGGGGCTACACCTTC
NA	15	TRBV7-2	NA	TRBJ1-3	CASSLPRRAGNTIYF	TGTGCCAGCAGCTTGCCTCGCAGGGCCGGAAACACCATATATTTT
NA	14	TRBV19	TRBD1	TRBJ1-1	CASSVQGMNTEAFF	TGTGCCAGTAGTGTACAGGGGATGAACACTGAAGCTTTCTTT
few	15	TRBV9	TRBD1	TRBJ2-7	CASSARGQPGYEQYF	TGTGCCAGCAGCGCTAGGGGACAGCCGGGGTACGAGCAGTACTTC
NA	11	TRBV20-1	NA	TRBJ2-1	CSGAGGNEQFF	TGCAGTGGGGCAGGGGGGAATGAGCAGTTCTTC
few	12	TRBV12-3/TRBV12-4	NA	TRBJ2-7	CASKVALGEQYF	TGTGCCAGCAAGGTTGCTCTCGGGGAGCAGTACTTC
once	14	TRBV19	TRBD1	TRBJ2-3	CASSWTGATDTQYF	TGTGCCAGTAGTTGGACAGGGGCTACAGATACGCAGTATTTT
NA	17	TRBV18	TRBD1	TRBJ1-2	CASSPINVQGTQAGYTF	TGTGCCAGCTCACCGATTAACGTACAGGGGACCCAGGCTGGCTACACCTTC
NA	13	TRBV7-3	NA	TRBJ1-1	CASSSGHYTEAFF	TGTGCCAGCAGCTCGGGACACTACACTGAAGCTTTCTTT
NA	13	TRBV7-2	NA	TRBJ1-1	CASSLSRYGQAFF	TGTGCCAGCAGCTTAAGCCGCTACGGTCAAGCTTTCTTT
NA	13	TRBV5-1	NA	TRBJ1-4	CASSLATNEKLFF	TGCGCCAGCAGCCTTGCAACTAATGAAAAACTGTTTTTT
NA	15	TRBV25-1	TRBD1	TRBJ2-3	CASSEYDRVTDTQYF	TGTGCCAGCAGTGAATATGACAGGGTTACAGATACGCAGTATTTT
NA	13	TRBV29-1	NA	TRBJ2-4	CSVVNGGINIQYF	TGCAGCGTTGTTAACGGGGGAATAAACATTCAGTACTTC
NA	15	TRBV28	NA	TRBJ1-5	CASSLGGGGNQPQHF	TGTGCCAGCAGTTTAGGGGGAGGGGGCAATCAGCCCCAGCATTTT
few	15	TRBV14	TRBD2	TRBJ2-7	CASSHVAGEHYEQYF	TGTGCCAGCAGCCATGTAGCGGGAGAGCACTACGAGCAGTACTTC
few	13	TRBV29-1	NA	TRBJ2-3	CSVETGNTDTQYF	TGCAGCGTTGAAACAGGGAACACAGATACGCAGTATTTT
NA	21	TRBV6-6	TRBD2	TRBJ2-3	CASSLETSGTQTGPSTDTQYF	TGTGCCAGCAGTCTCGAGACTAGCGGGACCCAAACGGGACCTAGCACAGATACGCAGTATTTT
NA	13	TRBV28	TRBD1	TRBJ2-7	CASRVGQNYEQYF	TGTGCCAGCAGGGTGGGACAGAACTACGAGCAGTACTTC
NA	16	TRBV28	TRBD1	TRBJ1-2	CASSPGWTTGNYGYTF	TGTGCCAGCAGTCCCGGGTGGACGACAGGGAACTATGGCTACACCTTC
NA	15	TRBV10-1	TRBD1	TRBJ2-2	CASSATGGNTGELFF	TGCGCCAGCAGCGCAACAGGGGGGAACACCGGGGAGCTGTTTTTT
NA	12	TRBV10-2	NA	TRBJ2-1	CASSELRSKQFF	TGCGCCAGCAGTGAGCTGCGGTCAAAGCAGTTCTTC
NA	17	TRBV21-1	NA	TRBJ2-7	CASSKVGKLGVSREQYF	TGTGCCAGCAGCAAAGTGGGTAAATTAGGGGTTTCCCGCGAGCAGTACTTC
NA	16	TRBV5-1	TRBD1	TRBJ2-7	CASRPPAQGANYEQYF	TGCGCCAGCAGGCCGCCGGCACAGGGGGCGAACTACGAGCAGTACTTC
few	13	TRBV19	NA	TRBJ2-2	CASNSRDTGELFF	TGTGCCAGTAACAGTCGAGACACCGGGGAGCTGTTTTTT
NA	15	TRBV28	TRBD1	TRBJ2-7	CASARPTGVTDEQYF	TGTGCCAGCGCTCGCCCGACAGGGGTAACCGACGAGCAGTACTTC